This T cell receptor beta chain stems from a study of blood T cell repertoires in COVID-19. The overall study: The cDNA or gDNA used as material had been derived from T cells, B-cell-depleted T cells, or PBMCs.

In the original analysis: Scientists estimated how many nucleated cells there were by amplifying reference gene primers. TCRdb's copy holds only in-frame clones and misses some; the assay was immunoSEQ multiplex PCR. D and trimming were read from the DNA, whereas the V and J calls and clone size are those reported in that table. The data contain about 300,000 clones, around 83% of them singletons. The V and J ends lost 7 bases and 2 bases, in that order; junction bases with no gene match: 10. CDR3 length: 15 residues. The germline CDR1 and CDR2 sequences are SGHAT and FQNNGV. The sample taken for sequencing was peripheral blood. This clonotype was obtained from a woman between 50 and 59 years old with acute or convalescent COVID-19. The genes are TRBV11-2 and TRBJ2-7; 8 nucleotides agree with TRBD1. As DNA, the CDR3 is TGTGCCAGCACCACCCTAGGGGACAGGCCCTACGAGCAGTACTTC. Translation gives CASTTLGDRPYEQYF.